This TCR beta chain was found in a study of blood T cells in healthy people across ages. The germline V gene has CDR1 SQVTM and CDR2 ANQGSEA. V lost 8 bases to trimming and J lost 3 bases; unmatched junction nucleotides: 12. CDR3 length: 14 residues. Sample-barcoded 5' priming and a J-beta primer mix drove a second PCR of roughly 7 to 11 cycles. Each cDNA molecule carried a tag from a template-switch adaptor that contained 12 random nucleotides. Using its own MiXCR run on the 5' RACE reads, TCRdb lists one record per CDR3 protein. The sample contains around 1,500,000 distinct CDR3 sequences, roughly 30% of which appear only once. Every participating donor contributed approximately 9.5 milliliters of peripheral blood through a draw. Isolation of PBMCs gave at least 7 million cells per sample.

The receptor was derived from a woman in her thirties in good health. V is TRBV29-1 and J is TRBJ1-2; 7 nucleotides line up with TRBD1. Sequencing used blood. The CDR3 sequence: CSLTRQGPYYGYTF. The DNA for the CDR3 is TGCAGCTTAACGCGACAGGGTCCGTACTATGGCTACACCTTC.